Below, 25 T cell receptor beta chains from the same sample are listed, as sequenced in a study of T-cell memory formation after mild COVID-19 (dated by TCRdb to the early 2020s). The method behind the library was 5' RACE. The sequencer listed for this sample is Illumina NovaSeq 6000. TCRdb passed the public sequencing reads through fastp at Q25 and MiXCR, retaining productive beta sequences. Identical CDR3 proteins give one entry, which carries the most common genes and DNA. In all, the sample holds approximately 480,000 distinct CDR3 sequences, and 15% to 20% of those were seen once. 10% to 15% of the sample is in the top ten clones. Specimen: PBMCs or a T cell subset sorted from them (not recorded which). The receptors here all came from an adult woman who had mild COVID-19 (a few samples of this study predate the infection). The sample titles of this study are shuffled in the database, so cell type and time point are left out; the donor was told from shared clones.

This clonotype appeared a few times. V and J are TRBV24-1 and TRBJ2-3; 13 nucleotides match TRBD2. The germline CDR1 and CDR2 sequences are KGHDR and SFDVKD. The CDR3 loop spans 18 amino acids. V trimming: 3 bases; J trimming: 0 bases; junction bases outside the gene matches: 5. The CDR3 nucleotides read TGTGCCACCAGTGATCCCGGGACTAGCGGGATTAGCACAGATACGCAGTATTTT. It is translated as CATSDPGTSGISTDTQYF.

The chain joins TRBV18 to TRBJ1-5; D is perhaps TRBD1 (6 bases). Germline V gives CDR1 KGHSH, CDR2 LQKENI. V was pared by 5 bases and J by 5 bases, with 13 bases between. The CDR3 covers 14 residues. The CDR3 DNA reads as TGTGCCAGCTCAACGACAGGCCGAGATCAGCCCCAGCATTTT. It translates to CASSTTGRDQPQHF. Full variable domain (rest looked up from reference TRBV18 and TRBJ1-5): NAGVMQNPRHLVRRRGQEARLRCSPMKGHSHVYWYRQLPEEGLKFMVYLQKENIIDESGMPKERFSAEFPKEGPSILRIQQVVRGDSAAYFCASSTTGRDQPQHFGDGTRLSIL.

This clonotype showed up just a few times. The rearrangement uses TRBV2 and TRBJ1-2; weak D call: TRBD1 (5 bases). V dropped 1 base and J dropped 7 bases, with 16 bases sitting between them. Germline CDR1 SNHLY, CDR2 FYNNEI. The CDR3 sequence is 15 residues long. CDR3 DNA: TGTGCCAGCAGTGAAGAACAGGTGACTGGGGGTGGCTACACCTTC. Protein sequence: CASSEEQVTGGGYTF.

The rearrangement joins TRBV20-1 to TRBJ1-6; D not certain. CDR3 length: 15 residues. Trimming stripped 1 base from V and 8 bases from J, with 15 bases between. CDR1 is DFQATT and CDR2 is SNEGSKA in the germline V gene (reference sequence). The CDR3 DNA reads TGCAGTGCTAGAGGTGTGGAAAGAGCTCATTCACCCCTCCACTTT. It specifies CSARGVERAHSPLHF.

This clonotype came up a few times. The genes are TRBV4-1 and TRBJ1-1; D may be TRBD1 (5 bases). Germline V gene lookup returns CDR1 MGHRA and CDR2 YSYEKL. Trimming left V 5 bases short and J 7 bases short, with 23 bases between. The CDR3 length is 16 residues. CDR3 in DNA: TGCGCCAGCAGCAGAGAAGCCGGGACCGCGTTTAGTGAAGCTTTCTTT. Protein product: CASSREAGTAFSEAFF.

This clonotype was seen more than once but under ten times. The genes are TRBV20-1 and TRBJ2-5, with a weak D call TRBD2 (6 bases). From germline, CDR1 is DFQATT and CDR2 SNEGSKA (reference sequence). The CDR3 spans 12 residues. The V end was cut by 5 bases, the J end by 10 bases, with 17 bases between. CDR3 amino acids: CSAGDGGLDQYF. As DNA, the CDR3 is TGCAGTGCTGGGGACGGGGGATTGGACCAGTACTTC.

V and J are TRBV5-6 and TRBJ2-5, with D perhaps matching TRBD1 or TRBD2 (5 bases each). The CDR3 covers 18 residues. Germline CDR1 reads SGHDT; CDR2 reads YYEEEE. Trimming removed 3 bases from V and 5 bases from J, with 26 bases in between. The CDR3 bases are TGTGCCAGCAGCTCCATATTAAATTCCGGGACGGTCCAGGAGACCCAGTACTTC. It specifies CASSSILNSGTVQETQYF.

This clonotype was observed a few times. The CDR3 nucleotides are TGTGCCAGCAGCCAAGGAGGGACAGGGGGCTTCAATGAGCAGTTCTTC. It codes for CASSQGGTGGFNEQFF. The chain uses TRBV7-2 and TRBJ2-1; 12 bases are a match to TRBD1. The V gene end was trimmed by 5 bases and the J gene end by 6 bases; junction bases not matched to a gene: 8. The germline V gene encodes CDR1 SGHTA and CDR2 FQGNSA. The CDR3 is made up of 16 amino acids.

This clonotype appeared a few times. DNA of the CDR3: TGTGCCAGCAGGAAAGGGATAGCGGGGGGGCAGAACGAGCAGTACTTC. It codes for CASRKGIAGGQNEQYF. J is TRBJ2-7 and V is TRBV6-1; 11 nucleotides align to TRBD2. CDR1 is MNHNS and CDR2 is SASEGT in the germline V gene. J gave up 5 bases and V 6 bases, and 12 bases lay outside the gene matches. The CDR3 contains 16 residues.

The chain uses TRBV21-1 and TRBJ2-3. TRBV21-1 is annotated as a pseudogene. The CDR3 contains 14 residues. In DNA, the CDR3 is TGTGCCAGCAGCAACGACATTCTCACAGATACGCAGTATTTT. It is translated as CASSNDILTDTQYF.

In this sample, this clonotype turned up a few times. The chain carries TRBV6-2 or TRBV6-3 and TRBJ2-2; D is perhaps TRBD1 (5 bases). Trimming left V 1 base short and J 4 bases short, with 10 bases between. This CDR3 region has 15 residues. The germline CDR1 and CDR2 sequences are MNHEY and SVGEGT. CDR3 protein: CASSYLGATTGELFF. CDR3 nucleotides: TGTGCCAGCAGTTACTTAGGGGCTACCACCGGGGAGCTGTTTTTT.

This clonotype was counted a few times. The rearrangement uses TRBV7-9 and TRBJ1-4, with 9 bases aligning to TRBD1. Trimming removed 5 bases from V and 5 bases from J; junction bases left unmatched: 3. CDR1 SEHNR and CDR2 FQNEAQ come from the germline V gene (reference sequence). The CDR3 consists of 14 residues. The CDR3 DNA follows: TGTGCCAGCAGCAAGGGACAGGGCAATGAAAAACTGTTTTTT. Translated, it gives CASSKGQGNEKLFF. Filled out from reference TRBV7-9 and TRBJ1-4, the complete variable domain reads DTGVSQNPRHKITKRGQNVTFRCDPISEHNRLYWYRQTLGQGPEFLTYFQNEAQLEKSRLLSDRFSAERPKGSFSTLEIQRTEQGDSAMYLCASSKGQGNEKLFFGSGTQLSVL.

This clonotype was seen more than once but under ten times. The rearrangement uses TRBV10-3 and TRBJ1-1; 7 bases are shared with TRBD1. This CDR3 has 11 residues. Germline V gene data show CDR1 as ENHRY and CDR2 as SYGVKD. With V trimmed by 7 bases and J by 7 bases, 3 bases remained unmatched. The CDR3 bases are TGTGCCATCAAAGGGACAGATGAAGCTTTCTTT. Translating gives CAIKGTDEAFF.

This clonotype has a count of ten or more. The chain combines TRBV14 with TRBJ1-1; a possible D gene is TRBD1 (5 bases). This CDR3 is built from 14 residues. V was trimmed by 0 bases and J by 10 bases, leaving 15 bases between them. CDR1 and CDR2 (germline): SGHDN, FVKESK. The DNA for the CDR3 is TGTGCCAGCAGCCAAGACACTTTAGACAGTCGAGCTTTCTTT. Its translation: CASSQDTLDSRAFF.

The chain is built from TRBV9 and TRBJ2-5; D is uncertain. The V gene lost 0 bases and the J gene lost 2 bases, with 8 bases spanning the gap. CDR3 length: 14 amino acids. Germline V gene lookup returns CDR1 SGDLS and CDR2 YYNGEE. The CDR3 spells CASSVAPRQETQYF. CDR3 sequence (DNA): TGTGCCAGCAGCGTAGCCCCCAGACAAGAGACCCAGTACTTC.

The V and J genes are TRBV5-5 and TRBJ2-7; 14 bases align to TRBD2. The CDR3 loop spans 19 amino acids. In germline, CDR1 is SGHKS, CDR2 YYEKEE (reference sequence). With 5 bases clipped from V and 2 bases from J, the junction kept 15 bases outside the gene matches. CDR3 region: CASRSSVRLAGGPTYEQYF. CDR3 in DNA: TGTGCCAGCAGAAGCTCCGTTAGACTAGCGGGAGGGCCCACCTACGAGCAGTACTTC.

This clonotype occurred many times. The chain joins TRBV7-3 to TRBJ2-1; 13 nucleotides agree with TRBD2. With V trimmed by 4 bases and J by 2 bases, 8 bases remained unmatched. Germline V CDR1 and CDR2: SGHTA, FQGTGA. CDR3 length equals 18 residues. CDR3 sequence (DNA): TGTGCCAGCAGCTCTCCGGGACTAGCGGGACCGACCTACAATGAGCAGTTCTTC. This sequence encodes CASSSPGLAGPTYNEQFF.

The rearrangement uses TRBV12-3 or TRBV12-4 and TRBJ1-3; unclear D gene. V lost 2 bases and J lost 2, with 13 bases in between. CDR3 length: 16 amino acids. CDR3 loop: CASSLSSTRTGNTIYF. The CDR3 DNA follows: TGTGCCAGCAGTTTAAGTTCGACAAGGACTGGAAACACCATATATTTT.

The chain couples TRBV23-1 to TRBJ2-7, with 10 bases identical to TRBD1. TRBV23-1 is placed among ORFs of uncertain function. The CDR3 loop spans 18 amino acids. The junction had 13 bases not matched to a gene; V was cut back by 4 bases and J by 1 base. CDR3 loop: CASSPQGPGQGSSYEQYF. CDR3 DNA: TGCGCCAGCAGTCCCCAAGGGCCGGGACAGGGGTCTTCCTACGAGCAGTACTTC.

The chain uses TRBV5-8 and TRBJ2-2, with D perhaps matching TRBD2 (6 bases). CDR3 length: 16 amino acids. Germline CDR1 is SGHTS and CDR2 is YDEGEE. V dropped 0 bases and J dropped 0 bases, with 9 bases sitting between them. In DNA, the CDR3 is TGTGCCAGCAGCTTGGGGACTACCGCGAACACCGGGGAGCTGTTTTTT. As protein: CASSLGTTANTGELFF.

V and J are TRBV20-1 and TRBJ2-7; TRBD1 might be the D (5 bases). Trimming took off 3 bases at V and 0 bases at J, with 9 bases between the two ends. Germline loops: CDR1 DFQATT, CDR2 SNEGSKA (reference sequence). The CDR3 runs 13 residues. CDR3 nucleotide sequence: TGCAGTGCTAGCCAGGGTTTCTCCTACGAGCAGTACTTC. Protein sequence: CSASQGFSYEQYF.

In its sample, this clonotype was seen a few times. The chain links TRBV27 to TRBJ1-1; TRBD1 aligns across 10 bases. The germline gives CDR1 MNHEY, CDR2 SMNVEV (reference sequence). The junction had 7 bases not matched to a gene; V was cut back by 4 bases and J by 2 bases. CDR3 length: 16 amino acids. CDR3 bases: TGTGCCAGCAGTTACGGGACAGGGGCTTTAAACACTGAAGCTTTCTTT. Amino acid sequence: CASSYGTGALNTEAFF.

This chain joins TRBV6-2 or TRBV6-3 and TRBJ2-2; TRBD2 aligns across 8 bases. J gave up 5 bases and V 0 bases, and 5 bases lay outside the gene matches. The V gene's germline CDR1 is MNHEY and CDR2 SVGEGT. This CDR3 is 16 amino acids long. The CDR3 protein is CASSYSGTRETGELFF. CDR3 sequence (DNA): TGTGCCAGCAGTTACTCAGGGACTAGGGAGACCGGGGAGCTGTTTTTT.

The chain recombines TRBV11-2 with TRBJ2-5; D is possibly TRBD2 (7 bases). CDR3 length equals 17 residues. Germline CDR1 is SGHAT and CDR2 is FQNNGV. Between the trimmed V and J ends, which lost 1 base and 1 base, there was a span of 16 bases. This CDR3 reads CASSLVPRGPIQETQYF. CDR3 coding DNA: TGTGCCAGCAGCTTAGTACCGCGGGGGCCCATCCAAGAGACCCAGTACTTC.

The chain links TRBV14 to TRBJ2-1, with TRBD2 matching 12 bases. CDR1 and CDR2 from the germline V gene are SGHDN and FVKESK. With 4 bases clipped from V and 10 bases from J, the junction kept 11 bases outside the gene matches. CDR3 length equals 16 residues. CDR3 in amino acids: CASSPNHLAGGGEQFF. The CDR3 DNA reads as TGTGCCAGCAGCCCGAACCATCTAGCGGGAGGGGGAGAGCAGTTCTTC.